This T cell receptor (beta chain) is from a study of T cells expressing NK-cell markers. The overall study: In sorted CD3+CD56+NKG2C+, CD3+CD56+NKG2C- and CD3+CD56-NKG2C+ T cells, TCR beta repertoires were obtained. In the group of eight sequenced donors, seven were HCMV-seropositive and one was seronegative.

Comments on this clonotype: Its antigen is unknown.

TCR beta cDNA was generated via 5'RACE template switching incorporating UMIs. After re-calling the 5' RACE reads, TCRdb lists one entry per CDR3 protein, DNA absent. This table lists about 460,000 distinct CDR3 sequences. Overall study findings and caveats: NKG2C+ dominant clonotypes from 6 or 7 donors made up about 1.0-7.5% of CD8+ T cells.

The sequencing input was blood T cells: a sorted CD56 or NKG2C T cell subset, CD4+ or CD8+ T cells, or bulk PBMC T cells (not recorded which). This clonotype originated in a woman aged 45-65 years in good health.

This chain's CDR3 is CASSAGGRVSGANVLTF. The chain joins TRBV25-1 to TRBJ2-6; TCRdb reports TRBD1, a call that lacks DNA to check it against. The CDR3 is made up of 17 amino acids. Germline V lookup: CDR1 MGHDK, CDR2 SYGVNS. The variable domain in full, completed from reference TRBV25-1 and TRBJ2-6, reads EADIYQTPRYLVIGTGKKITLECSQTMGHDKMYWYQQDPGMELHLIHYSYGVNSTEKGDLSSESTVSRIRTEHFPLTLESARPSHTSQYLCASSAGGRVSGANVLTFGAGSRLTVL.